This TCR beta chain comes out of a study of blood T cell repertoires in COVID-19. Study at large: Acute and convalescent COVID-19 samples came from the United States, Italy and Spain. Nucleic acid was either cDNA or gDNA, and it came from T cells, B-cell-depleted T cells, or PBMCs.

The table came from immunoSEQ multiplex PCR; TCRdb's copy has only in-frame clones and leaves some out. The sample lists around 67,000 clones; 81% were seen once. The CDR3 is 16 amino acids. CDR1 is MDHEN, CDR2 SYDVKM, per germline. The V segment lost 5 bases and the J segment 5 bases; nucleotides outside the gene matches: 12. The sequenced material came from peripheral blood. V is TRBV28 and J is TRBJ2-5; 9 bases are shared with TRBD2. The clonotype comes from a human donor in a cohort sampled during active COVID-19. This CDR3 reads CASSLALAGGAETQYF. The CDR3 DNA sequence: TGTGCCAGCAGTCTCGCCCTGGCGGGAGGGGCGGAGACCCAGTACTTC.